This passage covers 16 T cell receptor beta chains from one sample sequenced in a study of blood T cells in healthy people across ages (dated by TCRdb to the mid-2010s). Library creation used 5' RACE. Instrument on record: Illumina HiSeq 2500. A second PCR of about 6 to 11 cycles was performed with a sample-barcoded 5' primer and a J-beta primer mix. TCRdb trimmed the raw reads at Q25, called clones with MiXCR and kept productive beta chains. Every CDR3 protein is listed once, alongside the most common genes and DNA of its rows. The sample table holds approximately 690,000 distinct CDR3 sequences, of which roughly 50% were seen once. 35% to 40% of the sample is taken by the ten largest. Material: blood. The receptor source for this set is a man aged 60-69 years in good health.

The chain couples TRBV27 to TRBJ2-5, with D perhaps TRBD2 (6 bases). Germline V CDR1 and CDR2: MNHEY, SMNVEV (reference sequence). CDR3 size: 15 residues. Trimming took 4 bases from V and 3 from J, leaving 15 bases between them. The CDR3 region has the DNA TGTGCCAGCAGTTGGGGCGGGAACTCAAAAGAGACCCAGTACTTC. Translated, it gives CASSWGGNSKETQYF.

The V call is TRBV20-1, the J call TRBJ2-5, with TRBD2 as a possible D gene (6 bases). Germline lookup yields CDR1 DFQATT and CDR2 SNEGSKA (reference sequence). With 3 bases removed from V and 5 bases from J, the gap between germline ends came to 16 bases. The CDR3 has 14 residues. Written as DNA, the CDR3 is TGCAGTGCTAGGGTCCCGGGGGAGGAGGAGACCCAGTACTTC. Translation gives CSARVPGEEETQYF.

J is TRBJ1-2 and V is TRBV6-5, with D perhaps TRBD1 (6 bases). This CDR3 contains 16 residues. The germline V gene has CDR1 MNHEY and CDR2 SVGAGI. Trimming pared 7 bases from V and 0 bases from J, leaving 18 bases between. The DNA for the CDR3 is TGTGCCAGCACCCGCGGGGGCAGGCACACTAACTATGGCTACACCTTC. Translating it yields CASTRGGRHTNYGYTF.

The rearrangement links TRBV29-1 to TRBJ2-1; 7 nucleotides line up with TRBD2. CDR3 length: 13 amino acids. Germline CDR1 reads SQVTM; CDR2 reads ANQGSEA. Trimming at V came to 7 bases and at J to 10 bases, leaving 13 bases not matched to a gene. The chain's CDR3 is CSGRRGGGGEQFF. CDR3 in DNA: TGCAGCGGCCGCCGTGGCGGGGGTGGGGAGCAGTTCTTC.

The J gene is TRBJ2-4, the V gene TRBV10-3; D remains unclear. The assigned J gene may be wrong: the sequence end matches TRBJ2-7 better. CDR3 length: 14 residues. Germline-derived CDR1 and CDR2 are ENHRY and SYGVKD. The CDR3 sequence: CAISDGRVAYEQYF. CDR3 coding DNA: TGTGCCATCAGTGATGGAAGGGTCGCCTACGAGCAGTACTTC.

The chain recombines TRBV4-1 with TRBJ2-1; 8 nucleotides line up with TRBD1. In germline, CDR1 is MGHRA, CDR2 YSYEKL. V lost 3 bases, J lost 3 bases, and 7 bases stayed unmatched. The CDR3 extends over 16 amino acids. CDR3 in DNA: TGCGCCAGCAGCCACCCCGGACAGGGCGGCTACAATGAGCAGTTCTTC. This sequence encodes CASSHPGQGGYNEQFF.

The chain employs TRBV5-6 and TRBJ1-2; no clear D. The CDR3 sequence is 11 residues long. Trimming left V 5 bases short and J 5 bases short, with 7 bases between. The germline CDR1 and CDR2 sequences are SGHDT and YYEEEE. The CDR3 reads CASRSYYGYTF. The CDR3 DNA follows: TGTGCCAGCAGATCTTATTATGGCTACACCTTC.

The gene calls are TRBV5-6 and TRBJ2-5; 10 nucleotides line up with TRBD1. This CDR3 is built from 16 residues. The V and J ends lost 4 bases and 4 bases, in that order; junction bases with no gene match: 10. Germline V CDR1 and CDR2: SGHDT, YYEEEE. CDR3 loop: CASSLGTGVDGETQYF. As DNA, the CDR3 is TGTGCCAGCAGCCTTGGGACAGGGGTAGACGGAGAGACCCAGTACTTC.

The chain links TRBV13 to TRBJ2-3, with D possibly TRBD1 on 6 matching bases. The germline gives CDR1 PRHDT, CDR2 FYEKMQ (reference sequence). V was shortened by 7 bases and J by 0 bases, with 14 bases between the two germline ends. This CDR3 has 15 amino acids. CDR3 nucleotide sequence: TGTGCCAGCATCTCGACCGGACAGAGCACAGATACGCAGTATTTT. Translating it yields CASISTGQSTDTQYF.

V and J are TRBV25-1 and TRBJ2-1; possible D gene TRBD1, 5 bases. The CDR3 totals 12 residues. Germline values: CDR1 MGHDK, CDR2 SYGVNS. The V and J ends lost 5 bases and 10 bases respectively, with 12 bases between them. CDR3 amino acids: CASSTLRTEQFF. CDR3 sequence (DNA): TGTGCCAGCAGTACGCTTCGGACAGAGCAGTTCTTC. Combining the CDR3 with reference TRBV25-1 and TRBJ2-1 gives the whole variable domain EADIYQTPRYLVIGTGKKITLECSQTMGHDKMYWYQQDPGMELHLIHYSYGVNSTEKGDLSSESTVSRIRTEHFPLTLESARPSHTSQYLCASSTLRTEQFFGPGTRLTVL.

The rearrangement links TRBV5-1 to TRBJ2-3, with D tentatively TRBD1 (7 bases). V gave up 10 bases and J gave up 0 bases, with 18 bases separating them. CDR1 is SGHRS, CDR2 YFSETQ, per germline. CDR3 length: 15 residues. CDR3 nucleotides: TGCGCCTCCCAGGGGGAGGCGTTTAGCACAGATACGCAGTATTTT. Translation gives CASQGEAFSTDTQYF.

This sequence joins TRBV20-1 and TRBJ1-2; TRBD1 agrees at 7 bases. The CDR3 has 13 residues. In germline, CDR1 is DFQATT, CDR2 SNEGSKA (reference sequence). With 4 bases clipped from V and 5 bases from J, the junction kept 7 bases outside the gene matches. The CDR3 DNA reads TGCAGTGCTATCTCGGGACAGAGATATGGCTACACCTTC. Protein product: CSAISGQRYGYTF.

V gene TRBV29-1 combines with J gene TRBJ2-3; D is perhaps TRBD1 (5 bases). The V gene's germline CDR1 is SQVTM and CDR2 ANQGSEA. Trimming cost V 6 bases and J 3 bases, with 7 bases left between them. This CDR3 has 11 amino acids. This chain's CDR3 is CSVRDTDTQYF. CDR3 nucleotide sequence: TGCAGCGTCAGGGATACAGATACGCAGTATTTT.

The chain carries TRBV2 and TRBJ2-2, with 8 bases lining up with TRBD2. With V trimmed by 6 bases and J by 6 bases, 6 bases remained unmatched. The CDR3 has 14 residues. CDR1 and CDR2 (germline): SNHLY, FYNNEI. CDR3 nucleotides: TGTGCCAGCAGAGTAACGGGACTAGCCGGGGAGCTGTTTTTT. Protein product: CASRVTGLAGELFF.

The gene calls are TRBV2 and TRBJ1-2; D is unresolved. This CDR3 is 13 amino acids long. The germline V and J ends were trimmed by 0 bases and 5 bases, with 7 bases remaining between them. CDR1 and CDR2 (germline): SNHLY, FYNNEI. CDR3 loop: CASSEAPSYGYTF. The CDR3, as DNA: TGTGCCAGCAGTGAAGCGCCATCGTATGGCTACACCTTC.

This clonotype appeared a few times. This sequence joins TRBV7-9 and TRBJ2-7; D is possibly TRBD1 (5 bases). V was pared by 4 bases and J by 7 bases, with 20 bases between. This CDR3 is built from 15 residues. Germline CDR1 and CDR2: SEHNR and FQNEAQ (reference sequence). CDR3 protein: CASSSSTRAYAEQYF. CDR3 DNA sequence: TGTGCCAGCAGCTCCTCGACCAGGGCGTACGCAGAGCAGTACTTC.